This section outlines one T cell receptor (beta chain) sequence together with its context. The antigen is not known. This entry is derived from a study of OX40 agonist ivuxolimab in advanced cancers. General study points: Dosing at 0.1 to 3.0 mg/kg was accompanied by clonal expansion of CD4+ and CD8+ blood T cells by week 6.

The CDR3 is 15 residues long. The junction had 7 bases not matched to a gene; V was cut back by 2 bases and J by 5 bases. Germline V gene data show CDR1 as KGHSH and CDR2 as LQKENI. TCRdb's table, derived via immunoSEQ multiplex PCR, lists solely in-frame clones and lacks some. The table records approximately 60,000 clones, roughly 80% of them present only once. V usage is TRBV18 and J usage is TRBJ2-3, with TRBD1 identical over 7 bases. The sample was CD4+ or CD8+ T cells sorted from blood, taken in a trial of the OX40 agonist ivuxolimab. This TCR was sampled from an adult with an advanced solid tumor such as melanoma, head and neck, liver or kidney cancer. The CDR3 sequence: CASSPGTDFGDTQYF. The DNA of the CDR3 is TGTGCCAGCTCACCAGGGACAGATTTTGGAGATACGCAGTATTTT.